The 23 T cell receptor beta chains below were found in one sample sequenced in a study of T cell clonality in common variable immunodeficiency. The study, taken as a whole, reports: In common variable immunodeficiency, TCR beta chains reportedly carried fewer deletions and N-nucleotide insertions.

Produced via immunoSEQ multiplex PCR; TCRdb's table is partial and in-frame only. In total the sample includes over 30,000 clones, none of them seen once. Their antigen targets remain unknown. Sequencing was performed on peripheral blood mononuclear cells. These receptor sequences come from a human donor with common variable immunodeficiency.

In its sample, this clone was seen many times. The read terminates 3 residues before the CDR3 end, so the remaining end is supplied by the germline J gene. The V and J genes are TRBV5-6 and TRBJ2-7; 8 nucleotides agree with TRBD1. CDR1 and CDR2 (germline): SGHDT, YYEEEE. The CDR3 spans 15 residues. Trimming at V came to 1 base and at J to 6 bases, leaving 9 bases not matched to a gene. Partial CDR3 DNA: TGTGCCAGCAGCTTGCGGTCAGGGGGCGCGGCCGAG. This sequence encodes CASSLRSGGAAE. The CDR3 in its entirety is CASSLRSGGAAEQYF.

This clone has at least ten counts. The missing CDR3 end, 3 residues past where the read stops, is filled in from the germline J gene. This chain links TRBV30 with TRBJ1-1; D remains unclear. This CDR3 has 12 amino acids. Germline V CDR1 and CDR2: GTSNPN, SVGIG (reference sequence). Trimming stripped 0 bases from V and 7 bases from J, with 9 bases between. The covered CDR3 bases are TGTGCCTGGAGTGTACGAGGCAGTGAA. This encodes CAWSVRGSE. The entire CDR3 sequence reads CAWSVRGSEAFF.

A note on this clone: The observed sequence ends 3 residues before the CDR3 terminus, with the missing tail filled in from the germline J gene. The chain uses TRBV4-2 and TRBJ2-5; 10 positions match TRBD2. The CDR3 totals 17 residues. Per germline, CDR1 LGHNA and CDR2 YNFKEQ. V was clipped by 4 bases and J by 5 bases; unmatched bases: 13. The CDR3 protein is CASSPSRASGSYETQYF. CDR3 DNA (partial): TGTGCCAGCAGCCCAAGTCGGGCTAGCGGGAGCTACGAGACC.

This clone was observed many times. The read stops 3 residues short of the end of the CDR3; the missing end is completed from the germline J gene. The chain carries TRBV4-2 and TRBJ2-1; 14 positions match TRBD2. CDR1 is LGHNA, CDR2 YNFKEQ, per germline. CDR3 length equals 17 residues. Unmatched junction bases numbered 7, after V lost 1 base and J lost 8 bases. CDR3 bases read: TGTGCCAGCAGCCAAGCCCCGGGACTAGCGGGGGTGGATGAG. Its protein is CASSQAPGLAGVDE. The whole CDR3 reads CASSQAPGLAGVDEQFF.

As to this clone: The CDR3 is cut off 3 residues early in the read; its end comes from the germline J gene. This chain links TRBV7-9 with TRBJ1-4, with a possible D match to TRBD1 (6 bases). The CDR3 length is 15 residues. V lost 3 bases to trimming and J lost 7 bases, with 15 bases between them. Per the germline V gene, CDR1 is SEHNR and CDR2 is FQNEAQ (reference sequence). Incomplete CDR3 DNA: TGTGCCAGCAGCTTTGACAGGAGATTAGGTGAAAAA. It is translated as CASSFDRRLGEK. The entire CDR3 sequence reads CASSFDRRLGEKLFF.

Details on this clone: The read is 3 residues too short to cover the CDR3 end, so that end is filled in from the germline J gene. This chain uses TRBV18 with TRBJ2-1, with D perhaps TRBD1 (5 bases). The CDR3 loop spans 13 amino acids. Germline V gene lookup returns CDR1 KGHSH and CDR2 LQKENI. The V end lost 4 bases, the J end lost 9 bases, and 13 bases lay between the germline ends. The CDR3: CASSLGQLGEQFF. Partial CDR3 DNA: TGTGCCAGCTCACTCGGACAACTGGGTGAG.

This clone was detected a few times. This chain's CDR3 is CASSARTGIPEAFF. Incomplete CDR3 DNA: TGTGCCAGTAGTGCCAGAACAGGGATCCCTGAA. This chain connects TRBV19 to TRBJ1-1, with a tentative D call TRBD1 (6 bases). The read falls 3 residues short of the CDR3 end, and the missing part is taken from the germline J gene. V was trimmed by 5 bases and J by 6 bases, leaving 16 bases between them. The CDR3 sequence is 14 residues long. Germline V gives CDR1 LNHDA, CDR2 SQIVND (reference sequence).

This clone has more than one count but fewer than ten. CDR3 protein: CASSLVGENTEAFF. The CDR3 DNA, read in part, is TGTGCCAGCAGCTTAGTCGGGGAGAACACTGAA. The chain employs TRBV7-9 and TRBJ1-1; D ambiguous. The sequence runs out 3 residues before the end of the CDR3; the remainder is reconstructed from the germline J gene. V was clipped by 1 base and J by 1 base, with 7 bases between them. The CDR3 has 14 amino acids. CDR1 and CDR2 (germline): SEHNR, FQNEAQ (reference sequence).

This clone has ten or more counts. The read falls 3 residues short of the CDR3 end, and the missing part is taken from the germline J gene. This sequence joins TRBV10-3 and TRBJ1-1; 7 positions agree with TRBD1. This CDR3 contains 15 residues. Germline V lookup: CDR1 ENHRY, CDR2 SYGVKD. J lost 6 bases, V lost 4 bases, and 11 bases had no gene match. The part of the CDR3 DNA that was read is TGTGCCATCAGTGTCCAAACAGGGGCAAACTCTGAA. Amino acid sequence: CAISVQTGANSE. The whole CDR3 reads CAISVQTGANSEAFF.

This clone has a handful of counts. Incomplete CDR3 DNA: TGTGCCAGCCTACCGTCTAGCGGGGCGGGGGCAGATACG. It translates to CASLPSSGAGADT. The full CDR3 reads CASLPSSGAGADTQYF. V gene TRBV6-2 or TRBV6-3 combines with J gene TRBJ2-3; the match to TRBD2 covers 9 bases. The read ends 3 residues early relative to the CDR3; the germline J gene fills the gap. Germline V gene lookup returns CDR1 MNHEY and CDR2 SVGEGT. This CDR3 region has 16 residues. V gave up 8 bases and J gave up 4 bases; unmatched junction bases: 13.

This clone was seen repeatedly, ten times or more. The CDR3 goes on 3 residues after the read ends, and that part is filled in from the germline J gene. J is TRBJ1-2 and V is TRBV20-1; 7 positions match TRBD1. In germline, CDR1 is DFQATT, CDR2 SNEGSKA (reference sequence). Trimming at V came to 3 bases and at J to 7 bases, leaving 5 bases not matched to a gene. The CDR3 has 12 amino acids. The DNA read from the CDR3 is TGCAGTGCTAGGGGACAGATGGGTGGC. Protein: CSARGQMGG. The CDR3, in full, reads CSARGQMGGYTF.

This clone turned up a few times. Sequencing ends 3 residues short of the CDR3 end; the germline J gene provides the rest. The chain employs TRBV6-2 or TRBV6-3 and TRBJ2-3, with 8 bases fitting TRBD1. The CDR3 covers 13 residues. Germline values: CDR1 MNHEY, CDR2 SVGEGT. V was pared by 6 bases and J by 7 bases, with 6 bases of the junction left unmatched. CDR3 in amino acids: CASSQGARNTQYF. CDR3 bases read: TGTGCCAGCAGCCAGGGGGCGAGGAATACG.

A word on this clone: The CDR3 end lies 3 residues beyond the end of the read and is filled in from the germline J gene. V usage is TRBV18 and J usage is TRBJ2-7; 9 bases line up with TRBD2. V was pared by 6 bases and J by 6 bases, with 12 bases of the junction left unmatched. In germline, CDR1 is KGHSH, CDR2 LQKENI. The length of the CDR3 is 15 residues. The CDR3 is CASSPGVAGVSEQYF. The part of the CDR3 DNA that was read is TGTGCCAGCTCTCCCGGGGTAGCGGGAGTATCCGAG.

This clone was counted only a few times. Sequencing ends 3 residues short of the CDR3 end; the germline J gene provides the rest. The chain has TRBV29-1 and TRBJ2-3; 12 bases match TRBD1. V dropped 3 bases and J dropped 1; count of bases not matched to a gene: 5. This CDR3 contains 16 residues. Germline values: CDR1 SQVTM, CDR2 ANQGSEA. This CDR3 is CSVEGQGAWGTDTQYF. CDR3 DNA (partial): TGCAGCGTTGAGGGACAGGGGGCTTGGGGCACAGATACG.

A few counts support this clone. The CDR3 end lies 3 residues beyond the end of the read and is filled in from the germline J gene. The sample holds other DNA sequences that translate to the same CDR3. This chain connects TRBV30 to TRBJ1-2; D uncertain. Trimming removed 0 bases from V and 1 base from J, with 6 bases in between. CDR1 is GTSNPN, CDR2 SVGIG, per germline (reference sequence). CDR3 size: 13 residues. The CDR3 loop reads CAWSVSHNYGYTF. The DNA read from the CDR3 is TGTGCCTGGAGTGTCTCACATAACTATGGC.

A remark on this clone: From the germline J gene comes the end of the CDR3, since the read stops 3 residues before it. This chain links TRBV19 with TRBJ1-1; D gene ambiguous. The V end was cut by 1 base, the J end by 3 bases, with 12 bases between. The CDR3 extends over 15 amino acids. The germline V gene has CDR1 LNHDA and CDR2 SQIVND (reference sequence). The CDR3 sequence: CASSIVMEADTEAFF. CDR3 bases read: TGTGCCAGTAGTATAGTAATGGAAGCGGACACTGAA. The full variable domain, rest sourced from reference TRBV19 and TRBJ1-1, is DGGITQSPKYLFRKEGQNVTLSCEQNLNHDAMYWYRQDPGQGLRLIYYSQIVNDFQKGDIAEGYSVSREKKESFPLTVTSAQKNPTAFYLCASSIVMEADTEAFFGQGTRLTVV.

The table lists this clone with many counts. The read stops 3 residues short of the end of the CDR3; the missing end is completed from the germline J gene. The chain joins TRBV2 to TRBJ1-1, with a tentative D call TRBD1 (5 bases). Germline CDR1 is SNHLY and CDR2 is FYNNEI. This CDR3 contains 12 residues. Trimming cost V 8 bases and J 6 bases, with 13 bases left between them. The part of the CDR3 DNA that was read is TGTGCCAGCTTTAAAGGGGCAGCTGAA. Protein sequence: CASFKGAAE. In full, the CDR3 is CASFKGAAEAFF.

Details on this clone: The CDR3 end is not reached by the read, which stops 3 residues before it; the germline J gene fills it in. The chain employs TRBV7-6 and TRBJ2-5; 9 nucleotides agree with TRBD1. The CDR3 covers 15 residues. V lost 6 bases, J lost 5 bases, and 10 bases stayed unmatched. Germline lookup yields CDR1 SGHVS and CDR2 FNYEAQ. CDR3 in amino acids: CASRNRGPIWETQYF. CDR3 DNA (partial): TGTGCCAGCAGAAACAGGGGGCCGATCTGGGAGACC.

About this clone: The CDR3 goes on 3 residues after the read ends, and that part is filled in from the germline J gene. The chain has TRBV18 and TRBJ2-7, with 7 bases fitting TRBD1. The CDR3 contains 13 residues. In germline, CDR1 is KGHSH, CDR2 LQKENI. With 6 bases clipped from V and 5 bases from J, the junction kept 7 bases outside the gene matches. CDR3 sequence reads: CASSQTGRNEQYF. CDR3 DNA, as far as it was read: TGTGCCAGCTCGCAGACAGGGCGCAACGAG.

On this clone itself: The read falls 3 residues short of the CDR3 end, and the missing part is taken from the germline J gene. This chain uses TRBV5-4 with TRBJ2-1; 8 nucleotides match TRBD1. The CDR3 runs to 15 residues. With V trimmed by 2 bases and J by 7 bases, 8 bases remained unmatched. Germline V CDR1 and CDR2: SGHNT, YYREEE (reference sequence). The CDR3 bases that were read are TGTGCCAGCAGCTTCTGGGACAGGAGGCGGAATGAG. Protein: CASSFWDRRRNE. The whole CDR3 is CASSFWDRRRNEQFF.

This clone was observed a few times. The read is 3 residues too short to cover the CDR3 end, so that end is filled in from the germline J gene. This rearrangement joins TRBV19 to TRBJ2-7, with TRBD2 identical over 10 bases. The V gene end was trimmed by 3 bases and the J gene end by 4 bases; junction bases not matched to a gene: 6. The CDR3 contains 15 residues. Germline CDR1 LNHDA, CDR2 SQIVND (reference sequence). CDR3 amino acids: CASSIDPSGSYEQYF. CDR3 DNA, as far as it was read: TGTGCCAGTAGTATTGATCCTAGCGGGAGTTACGAG.

This clone was counted many times. With the read ending 3 residues before the CDR3 end, the germline J gene is used to fill in that end. The chain is built from TRBV7-9 and TRBJ2-2; the D gene is possibly TRBD1 (7 bases). The CDR3 is 15 amino acids. V was trimmed by 7 bases and J by 4 bases, leaving 16 bases between them. In germline, CDR1 is SEHNR, CDR2 FQNEAQ (reference sequence). The part of the CDR3 DNA that was read is TGTGCCAGCACCTCCCAGGGGGGAAGCACCGGGGAG. Translating gives CASTSQGGSTGE. The whole CDR3 reads CASTSQGGSTGELFF.

This clone has a count of ten or more. The read is 3 residues too short to cover the CDR3 end, so that end is filled in from the germline J gene. The chain joins TRBV5-1 to TRBJ2-4, with TRBD2 matching 7 bases. CDR3 length: 15 amino acids. V lost 3 bases and J lost 1; bases outside the gene matches: 4. The germline gives CDR1 SGHRS, CDR2 YFSETQ. This chain's CDR3 is CASSSDGGAKNIQYF. The sequenced CDR3 bases are TGCGCCAGCAGCTCGGACGGGGGGGCCAAAAACATT.